Sequencing of this T cell receptor beta chain was carried out in a study of vaccination effects on CD4 cells after COVID-19. As to this clone: The antigen is unknown.

Produced via immunoSEQ multiplex PCR; TCRdb's table is partial and in-frame only. Of tens of thousands of clones listed, around 70% were seen once; the top ten hold 1.5% to 2%. Germline V gives CDR1 MNHEY, CDR2 SVGAGI. CDR3 length: 12 amino acids. Trimming took off 5 bases at V and 5 bases at J, with 9 bases between the two ends. ViraFEST used viral peptide pools to expand antigen-specific CD4+ T cells before sequencing. At the end of about 9 days of culture, CD4+ T cells were isolated. Each culture well received a few million PBMC. These cells were then cultured in IMDM with about 10 IU/ml IL-2 and roughly 10 ug/ml peptides.

The rearrangement uses TRBV6-5 and TRBJ2-5; no definite D call. The source material was CD4+ T cells from PBMCs cultured with HCoV-229E spike peptides, sampled before COVID-19 vaccination. This clonotype was sampled from a human donor who received a COVID-19 vaccine. The CDR3 nucleotides are TGTGCCAGCAGTACTACATCGGAGACCCAGTACTTC. This codes for CASSTTSETQYF.